The subject of this entry is one T cell receptor beta chain. The CDR3 sequence is 15 residues long. The junction had 7 bases not matched to a gene; V was cut back by 6 bases and J by 2 bases. The germline CDR1 and CDR2 sequences are SNHLY and FYNNEI. This entry comes from a study of T cell changes during pregnancy in multiple sclerosis. The assay was immunoSEQ multiplex PCR, and TCRdb's table has in-frame clones only and misses some. This table holds tens of thousands of clones, about 93% found once. This sequence joins TRBV2 and TRBJ2-7, with 10 nucleotides matching TRBD2. The sequence derives from a female donor in good health, enrolled as a control in a pregnancy study. The source material was CD4+ T cells from peripheral blood mononuclear cells, sampled after pregnancy. The CDR3 here is CASSAGLADPYEQYF. DNA for the CDR3: TGTGCCAGCAGCGCCGGACTAGCGGACCCCTACGAGCAGTACTTC.